This T cell receptor (beta chain) was recovered during a study of shared clonotypes between healthy human individuals. Broader study findings: The diversity represented, both genetic and in exposure history, was limited by few donors. Some clonotypes were shared by all four sorted-subset donors, while others were not shared. The non-shared ones had lower generation probabilities than the shared ones.

Running of the assay took place at deep level. Produced via immunoSEQ multiplex PCR; TCRdb's table is partial and in-frame only. The sample holds some 1.1 million clones; approximately 75% are singletons and the top ten take 0.85% to 1%. The CDR3 spans 13 residues. V shed 3 bases, J shed 6 bases, and the junction held 3 bases outside the gene matches. Per the germline V gene, CDR1 is MNHEY and CDR2 is SMNVEV (reference sequence). This clone is a singleton in its sample. Its antigen is unidentified. The chain has TRBV27 and TRBJ2-7; 9 bases align to TRBD2. The sequence came from a man aged 18 to 29 in good health. Some clones in this sample may be carry-over from other donors' samples. The sequenced sample was memory CD4+ T cells from PBMCs. Indicated subset: CD45RA-negative fraction. The CDR3 sequence is CASSLREGREQYF. The CDR3 bases are TGTGCCAGCAGTTTGCGGGAGGGCCGCGAGCAGTACTTC.